Listed here are 6 T cell receptor beta chains from one sample, sequenced in a study of blood T cells in healthy people across ages. PCR was performed a second time for about 7 to 12 cycles using a sample-barcoded 5' primer and a J-beta primer mix. Using its own MiXCR run on the 5' RACE reads, TCRdb lists one record per CDR3 protein. Among about 1.1 million distinct CDR3 sequences listed, roughly two fifths were seen once. Sample: blood. The receptor source for this set is a man aged 18 to 30 in good health.

The rearrangement uses TRBV4-3 and TRBJ1-3; 9 bases are shared with TRBD1. CDR1 and CDR2 from the germline V gene are LGHNA and YSLEER. The CDR3 loop spans 17 amino acids. Trimming at V came to 4 bases and at J to 0 bases, leaving 7 bases not matched to a gene. The CDR3: CASSLWDRANSGNTIYF. The CDR3 nucleotides are TGCGCCAGCAGCCTTTGGGACAGGGCCAACTCTGGAAACACCATATATTTT.

This clonotype was observed a handful of times. A clone one base away is much larger, so this may be a read error. This chain connects TRBV18 to TRBJ2-5; the D is unclear. CDR1 and CDR2 (germline): KGHSH, LQKENI. This CDR3 region has 14 residues. The CDR3 reads CAGSPRLGTETQYF. The CDR3 DNA is TGTGCCGGCTCACCACGTCTGGGTACAGAGACCCAGTACTTC.

There are many counts of this clonotype. The chain uses TRBV5-6 and TRBJ1-2, with TRBD1 identical over 7 bases. The germline CDR1 and CDR2 sequences are SGHDT and YYEEEE. The CDR3 consists of 13 residues. V trimming: 4 bases; J trimming: 4 bases; junction bases outside the gene matches: 4. The CDR3 loop is CASSLDRSYGYTF. In nucleotides, the CDR3 is TGTGCCAGCAGCCTGGACAGGTCCTATGGCTACACCTTC.

V usage is TRBV20-1 and J usage is TRBJ1-5, with 8 bases matching TRBD1. V was pared by 5 bases and J by 7 bases, with 7 bases of the junction left unmatched. This CDR3 contains 13 residues. Germline CDR1 and CDR2: DFQATT and SNEGSKA (reference sequence). The CDR3, as DNA: TGCAGTGCTGGCGGACAGGGTAGACAGCCCCAGCATTTT. Translated, it gives CSAGGQGRQPQHF.

About this clonotype itself: Given a much more abundant clone one base away, this may be a read error. The chain is built from TRBV2 and TRBJ2-3; D is unresolved. CDR1 and CDR2 from the germline V gene are SNHLY and FYNNEI. This CDR3 has 12 residues. CDR3 DNA: TGTGCCGGCAGTGAACGCACAGATACGCAGTATTTT. Its translation is CAGSERTDTQYF.

The chain couples TRBV6-6 to TRBJ1-2; D unresolved. CDR1 and CDR2 from the germline V gene are MNHNY and SVGAGI (reference sequence). CDR3 length: 16 residues. V lost 0 bases to trimming and J lost 4 bases, with 15 bases between them. The CDR3 reads CASSYSDSGATYGYTF. The CDR3 DNA is TGTGCCAGCAGTTACTCGGATTCAGGTGCTACCTATGGCTACACCTTC.